The 30 T cell receptor beta chains given below trace back to one sample, sequenced in a study of shared clonotypes between healthy human individuals (dated by TCRdb to between 2020 and 2021). Library preparation was by the immunoSEQ multiplex PCR assay. TCRdb carries this immuneACCESS record with in-frame sequences only. Its versions omit some clonotypes, under half of them owing to an unresolved V gene in the studies checked, with the rest unexplained. The sample table records some 1 million clones; under 80% of these occur just once. Around 1.5% of the sample belongs to the ten largest clones. Sequencing used memory CD4+ T cells sorted from blood. Read against the paper, the sample's cell subset or site label means: CD45RA-negative fraction. Source of these receptors: a man younger than 35 in good health.

This clone was seen more than once but under ten times. V usage is TRBV18 and J usage is TRBJ2-7; 8 nucleotides align to TRBD2. The CDR3 runs to 14 residues. Germline V gene lookup returns CDR1 KGHSH and CDR2 LQKENI. Losses at the gene ends were 3 bases for V and 5 bases for J; bases not matched to a gene: 6. CDR3 bases: TGTGCCAGCTCACCCCGGGGACTAGATAACGAGCAGTACTTC. Amino acids: CASSPRGLDNEQYF.

This rearrangement joins TRBV7-2 to TRBJ2-5; 8 bases agree with TRBD2. V shed 0 bases and J 1 base; nucleotides not matched to a gene: 7. The CDR3 runs 17 residues. The germline V gene has CDR1 SGHTA and CDR2 FQGNSA. The CDR3 region is CASSLAATSGGQETQYF. For the CDR3, the DNA is TGTGCCAGCAGCTTAGCGGCCACTAGCGGCGGCCAAGAGACCCAGTACTTC.

The chain employs TRBV6-1 and TRBJ2-5; D call uncertain. The CDR3 sequence is 16 residues long. The germline V and J ends were trimmed by 0 bases and 3 bases, with 14 bases remaining between them. The germline CDR1 and CDR2 sequences are MNHNS and SASEGT. CDR3 sequence: CASSEANRGKKETQYF. CDR3 DNA: TGTGCCAGCAGTGAAGCGAATAGAGGAAAAAAAGAGACCCAGTACTTC.

This clone showed up just once. The CDR3 loop reads CASSSIGGTEAFF. Here the CDR3 DNA reads TGTGCCAGCTCATCGATCGGCGGCACTGAAGCTTTCTTT. This chain joins TRBV18 and TRBJ1-1, with unresolved D. V was pared by 5 bases and J by 4 bases, with 11 bases between. This CDR3 spans 13 amino acids. Per the germline V gene, CDR1 is KGHSH and CDR2 is LQKENI.

V and J are TRBV18 and TRBJ1-2; no reliable D call. The CDR3 runs to 14 residues. V was shortened by 2 bases and J by 3 bases, with 10 bases between the two germline ends. Looked up from germline, CDR1 is KGHSH and CDR2 is LQKENI. CDR3 in amino acids: CASSPDPAYYGYTF. The CDR3 bases are TGTGCCAGCTCACCAGATCCAGCCTACTATGGCTACACCTTC.

Comments on this clone: With a much larger clone just one base away, this may be a read error. The chain recombines TRBV25-1 with TRBJ2-3; D remains ambiguous. CDR3 size: 13 residues. Germline V CDR1 and CDR2: MGHDK, SYGVNS. V was pared by 2 bases and J by 3 bases, with 6 bases between. CDR3 region: CASSEGGTDTQYF. CDR3 bases: TGTGCCAGCAGTGAAGGTGGGACAGATACGCAGTATTTT. The full variable domain, completed using reference TRBV25-1 and TRBJ2-3, is EADIYQTPRYLVIGTGKKITLECSQTMGHDKMYWYQQDPGMELHLIHYSYGVNSTEKGDLSSESTVSRIRTEHFPLTLESARPSHTSQYLCASSEGGTDTQYFGPGTRLTVL.

This clone came up once. The CDR3 nucleotides read TGTGCCAGCAGTGGGACTATACAGAACACCGGGGAGCTGTTTTTT. Protein product: CASSGTIQNTGELFF. The chain recombines TRBV2 with TRBJ2-2, with D tentatively TRBD2 (6 bases). V was pared by 4 bases and J by 1 base, with 10 bases between. CDR1 is SNHLY and CDR2 is FYNNEI in the germline V gene. This CDR3 spans 15 amino acids.

This clone was counted once. The rearrangement joins TRBV5-8 to TRBJ2-3; 7 bases agree with TRBD1. The CDR3 contains 15 residues. Trimming at V came to 4 bases and at J to 4 bases, leaving 9 bases not matched to a gene. Germline values: CDR1 SGHTS, CDR2 YDEGEE. Written as DNA, the CDR3 is TGTGCCAGCAGCCCTTGGACAGGTGCAGCAGATACGCAGTATTTT. The encoded protein is CASSPWTGAADTQYF.

This clone was counted a few times. The chain employs TRBV5-1 and TRBJ1-1; 9 positions match TRBD1. CDR3 size: 15 residues. Germline V lookup: CDR1 SGHRS, CDR2 YFSETQ. Germline trimming cut 5 bases from V and 3 bases from J; bases unmatched to any gene: 8. In DNA, the CDR3 is TGCGCCAGCAGTTCCCGGACAGGGGACTACACTGAAGCTTTCTTT. Its translation is CASSSRTGDYTEAFF.

This clone has only a few counts. V gene TRBV20-1 combines with J gene TRBJ1-1; 7 bases fit TRBD1. Losses at the gene ends were 8 bases for V and 12 bases for J; bases not matched to a gene: 3. Germline-derived CDR1 and CDR2 are DFQATT and SNEGSKA (reference sequence). This CDR3 comprises 8 residues. In DNA, the CDR3 is TGCAGTAGGGACAGTTCTTTCTTT. It encodes CSRDSSFF.

To note about this clone: Distinct nucleotide sequences in the sample also encode this CDR3. In DNA, the CDR3 is TGCGCCAGCAGCTTGGCCGGAGCAGATACGCAGTATTTT. It specifies CASSLAGADTQYF. This chain uses TRBV5-1 with TRBJ2-3; the D is unclear. Trimming stripped 0 bases from V and 4 bases from J, with 6 bases between. The CDR3 is 13 residues long. The germline V gene encodes CDR1 SGHRS and CDR2 YFSETQ. The complete variable domain, with remaining parts taken from reference TRBV5-1 and TRBJ2-3, reads KAGVTQTPRYLIKTRGQQVTLSCSPISGHRSVSWYQQTPGQGLQFLFEYFSETQRNKGNFPGRFSGRQFSNSRSEMNVSTLELGDSALYLCASSLAGADTQYFGPGTRLTVL.

Only a few counts were recorded for this clone. This chain connects TRBV30 to TRBJ1-2; D gene unclear. Trimming cost V 2 bases and J 0 bases, with 7 bases left between them. Germline assignment: CDR1 GTSNPN and CDR2 SVGIG (reference sequence). The length of the CDR3 is 13 residues. The CDR3 DNA sequence: TGTGCCTGGAGTACCCAAGCTAACTATGGCTACACCTTC. Protein: CAWSTQANYGYTF.

In this sample, this clone turned up a few times. The chain is built from TRBV7-9 and TRBJ2-1, with 7 bases identical to TRBD1. This CDR3 comprises 15 residues. Trimming removed 4 bases from V and 1 base from J; junction bases left unmatched: 4. Germline loops: CDR1 SEHNR, CDR2 FQNEAQ (reference sequence). The CDR3 is CASSSTGKSYNEQFF. CDR3 sequence (DNA): TGTGCCAGCAGCTCGACAGGGAAGTCCTACAATGAGCAGTTCTTC.

The J gene is TRBJ2-2, the V gene TRBV5-1; D is ambiguous. The V gene's germline CDR1 is SGHRS and CDR2 YFSETQ. Trimming removed 0 bases from V and 1 base from J, with 13 bases in between. The CDR3 covers 17 residues. CDR3 protein: CASSLAPPGGNTGELFF. DNA of the CDR3: TGCGCCAGCAGCTTGGCCCCTCCCGGCGGGAACACCGGGGAGCTGTTTTTT.

The chain uses TRBV5-1 and TRBJ2-2; the match to TRBD1 covers 10 bases. This CDR3 comprises 15 residues. Germline CDR1 is SGHRS and CDR2 is YFSETQ. The ends lost 5 bases at V and 5 bases at J; junction bases unmatched: 6. The CDR3 DNA sequence: TGCGCCAGCAGACTCGGGACAGGGGAAACCGGGGAGCTGTTTTTT. It translates to CASRLGTGETGELFF.

The chain has TRBV2 and TRBJ1-5, with a tentative D call TRBD1 (5 bases). CDR1 and CDR2 from the germline V gene are SNHLY and FYNNEI. CDR3 length: 15 residues. V lost 7 bases, J lost 3 bases, and 16 bases lay in between. CDR3 coding DNA: TGTGCCAGCATACGGGACCGGAACTTCAATCAGCCCCAGCATTTT. Residues: CASIRDRNFNQPQHF. Filled out from reference TRBV2 and TRBJ1-5, the complete variable domain reads EPEVTQTPSHQVTQMGQEVILRCVPISNHLYFYWYRQILGQKVEFLVSFYNNEISEKSEIFDDQFSVERPDGSNFTLKIRSTKLEDSAMYFCASIRDRNFNQPQHFGDGTRLSIL.

This clone was seen just once. This sample also contains other DNA sequences that code for the same CDR3. The V gene is TRBV19, the J gene TRBJ1-5; D unresolved. The CDR3 spans 13 residues. CDR1 and CDR2 (germline): LNHDA, SQIVND (reference sequence). V was pared by 4 bases and J by 4 bases, with 8 bases between. The CDR3 DNA reads as TGTGCCAGTAGTACCCAACGTAATCAGCCCCAGCATTTT. The encoded protein is CASSTQRNQPQHF.

The chain is built from TRBV21-1 and TRBJ1-3. TRBV21-1 is designated a pseudogene. The CDR3 consists of 10 residues. As DNA, the CDR3 is TGTGCCAGCAGCAAGCATCCCATATATTTT. It specifies CASSKHPIYF.

The chain combines TRBV2 with TRBJ2-3, with D unresolved. The CDR3 contains 13 residues. The germline V gene encodes CDR1 SNHLY and CDR2 FYNNEI. Between the trimmed V and J ends, which lost 2 bases and 4 bases, there was a span of 7 bases. CDR3 bases: TGTGCCAGCAGTGAACTAATCGCAGATACGCAGTATTTT. It translates to CASSELIADTQYF.

The J gene is TRBJ1-5, the V gene TRBV28, with TRBD1 as a possible D gene (6 bases). Trimming removed 5 bases from V and 3 bases from J, with 14 bases in between. The CDR3 spans 15 residues. Germline assignment: CDR1 MDHEN and CDR2 SYDVKM. CDR3 sequence reads: CASSVAGVTNQPQHF. The CDR3, as DNA: TGTGCCAGCAGTGTAGCAGGGGTGACCAATCAGCCCCAGCATTTT.

The gene calls are TRBV5-1 and TRBJ2-1; 14 positions agree with TRBD2. Germline V gene lookup returns CDR1 SGHRS and CDR2 YFSETQ. The trim removed 4 bases at V and 4 bases at J, leaving 7 bases unmatched. This CDR3 contains 17 residues. In DNA, the CDR3 is TGCGCCAGCAGCGGGACTAGCGGGAGACTTTTGTACAATGAGCAGTTCTTC. Translation: CASSGTSGRLLYNEQFF.

This rearrangement joins TRBV30 to TRBJ1-3; possibly TRBD1 for D (6 bases). V was cut by 1 base and J by 3 bases, with 10 bases left in between. Germline values: CDR1 GTSNPN, CDR2 SVGIG (reference sequence). CDR3 size: 14 residues. The DNA of the CDR3 is TGTGCCTGGAGTGAGGGGGTTCTTGGAAACACCATATATTTT. This sequence encodes CAWSEGVLGNTIYF.

This rearrangement joins TRBV30 to TRBJ1-1; no definite D call. The CDR3 covers 13 residues. CDR1 is GTSNPN and CDR2 is SVGIG in the germline V gene (reference sequence). The germline V and J ends were trimmed by 4 bases and 7 bases, with 16 bases remaining between them. The CDR3 is CAWTVLYSLEAFF. The CDR3, as DNA: TGTGCCTGGACGGTGTTGTACAGCCTTGAAGCTTTCTTT.

The chain employs TRBV5-4 and TRBJ1-2; 9 bases line up with TRBD1. Trimming removed 0 bases from V and 4 bases from J; junction bases left unmatched: 10. CDR1 and CDR2 from the germline V gene are SGHNT and YYREEE (reference sequence). This CDR3 has 17 residues. DNA of the CDR3: TGTGCCAGCAGCTTGGCCGGGACAGGGATTGTGGTCTATGGCTACACCTTC. Protein sequence: CASSLAGTGIVVYGYTF.

A single count supports this clone. The chain links TRBV4-3 to TRBJ1-2, with D possibly being TRBD1 (5 bases). The ends were cut back, 0 bases at V and 7 bases at J, with 15 bases in the middle. The CDR3 spans 15 residues. Germline CDR1 and CDR2: LGHNA and YSLEER. The DNA for the CDR3 is TGCGCCAGCAGCCAAGATTTAGGGCAGGGAATTGGCTACACCTTC. This codes for CASSQDLGQGIGYTF.

The J gene is TRBJ2-2, the V gene TRBV2; D ambiguous. Trimming left V 4 bases short and J 3 bases short, with 9 bases between. The CDR3 totals 14 residues. The germline V gene encodes CDR1 SNHLY and CDR2 FYNNEI. The CDR3 sequence: CASSGLRDTGELFF. The CDR3 coding sequence is TGTGCCAGCAGTGGGCTAAGGGACACCGGGGAGCTGTTTTTT.

The chain combines TRBV28 with TRBJ1-1; a possible D gene is TRBD1 (5 bases). Germline CDR1 and CDR2: MDHEN and SYDVKM. V was cut by 2 bases and J by 1 base, with 20 bases left in between. The CDR3 is made up of 18 amino acids. Here the CDR3 reads CASSLTAGNSPGNTEAFF. The CDR3 DNA reads as TGTGCCAGCAGTTTAACGGCAGGGAATTCCCCGGGGAACACTGAAGCTTTCTTT.

This CDR3 reads CASSSPWRGYNSPLHF. The CDR3 DNA reads as TGTGCCAGCAGCTCCCCTTGGAGGGGGTATAATTCACCCCTCCACTTT. The chain has TRBV7-2 and TRBJ1-6, with D possibly matching TRBD1 (6 bases). The CDR3 sequence is 16 residues long. The V end lost 4 bases, the J end lost 4 bases, and 14 bases lay between the germline ends. From germline, CDR1 is SGHTA and CDR2 FQGNSA. Using reference TRBV7-2 and TRBJ1-6 for the parts outside the CDR3, the full variable domain is GAGVSQSPSNKVTEKGKDVELRCDPISGHTALYWYRQSLGQGLEFLIYFQGNSAPDKSGLPSDRFSAERTGGSVSTLTIQRTQQEDSAVYLCASSSPWRGYNSPLHFGNGTRLTVT.

A single count supports this clone. The V and J genes are TRBV10-3 and TRBJ2-5; 7 bases map to TRBD1. V gave up 4 bases and J gave up 5 bases; unmatched junction bases: 4. This CDR3 comprises 13 residues. Germline values: CDR1 ENHRY, CDR2 SYGVKD. The CDR3 nucleotides read TGTGCCATCAGTGCGACAGGGTACGAGACCCAGTACTTC. Amino acids: CAISATGYETQYF.

The gene calls are TRBV7-9 and TRBJ1-1; D perhaps matches TRBD1 (5 bases). With 2 bases removed from V and 8 bases from J, the gap between germline ends came to 21 bases. Germline CDR1 is SEHNR and CDR2 is FQNEAQ (reference sequence). This CDR3 is built from 16 residues. CDR3: CASSLIGEGSGVEAFF. The CDR3, as DNA: TGTGCCAGCAGCTTAATAGGGGAGGGTAGCGGAGTAGAAGCTTTCTTT.